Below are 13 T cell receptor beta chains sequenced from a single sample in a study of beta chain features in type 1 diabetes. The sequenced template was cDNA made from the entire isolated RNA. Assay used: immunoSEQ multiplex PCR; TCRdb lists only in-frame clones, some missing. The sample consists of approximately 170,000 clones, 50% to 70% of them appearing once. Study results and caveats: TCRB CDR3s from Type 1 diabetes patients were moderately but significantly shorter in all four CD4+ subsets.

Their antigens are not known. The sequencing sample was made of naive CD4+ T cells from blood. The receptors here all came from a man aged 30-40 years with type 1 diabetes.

In nucleotides, the CDR3 is TGTGCCACAGCCTCGACAGGCGGCGAGACCCAGTACTTC. It codes for CATASTGGETQYF. The J gene is TRBJ2-5, the V gene TRBV2, with D possibly matching TRBD1 (6 bases). Germline V gene data show CDR1 as SNHLY and CDR2 as FYNNEI. V lost 10 bases to trimming and J lost 5 bases, with 17 bases between them. The CDR3 extends over 13 amino acids. The whole variable domain, filled in from reference TRBV2 and TRBJ2-5, reads EPEVTQTPSHQVTQMGQEVILRCVPISNHLYFYWYRQILGQKVEFLVSFYNNEISEKSEIFDDQFSVERPDGSNFTLKIRSTKLEDSAMYFCATASTGGETQYFGPGTRLLVL.

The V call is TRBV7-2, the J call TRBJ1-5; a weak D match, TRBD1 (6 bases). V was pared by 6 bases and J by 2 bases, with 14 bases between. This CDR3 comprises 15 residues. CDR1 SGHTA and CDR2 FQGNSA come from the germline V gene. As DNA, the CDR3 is TGTGCCAGCAGAGCAGGGGCAGGGGGCAATCAGCCCCAGCATTTT. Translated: CASRAGAGGNQPQHF.

CDR3 sequence: CASSSPYNSPLHF. As DNA, the CDR3 is TGTGCCAGCAGCTCTCCTTATAATTCACCCCTCCACTTT. The J gene is TRBJ1-6, the V gene TRBV7-2; D call uncertain. The CDR3 runs to 13 residues. V lost 4 bases, J lost 4 bases, and 5 bases lay in between. Germline assignment: CDR1 SGHTA and CDR2 FQGNSA.

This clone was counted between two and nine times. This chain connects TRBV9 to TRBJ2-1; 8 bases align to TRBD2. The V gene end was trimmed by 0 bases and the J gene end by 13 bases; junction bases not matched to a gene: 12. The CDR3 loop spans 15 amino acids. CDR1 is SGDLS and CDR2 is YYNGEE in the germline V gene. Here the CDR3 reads CASSVGGAGETFQFF. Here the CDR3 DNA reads TGTGCCAGCAGCGTAGGCGGAGCGGGGGAGACTTTTCAGTTCTTC.

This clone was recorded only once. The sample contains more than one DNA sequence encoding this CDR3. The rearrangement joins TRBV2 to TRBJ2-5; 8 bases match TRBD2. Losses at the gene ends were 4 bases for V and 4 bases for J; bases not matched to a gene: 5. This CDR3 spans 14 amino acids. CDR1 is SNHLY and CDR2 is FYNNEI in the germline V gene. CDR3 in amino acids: CASSVSGGRETQYF. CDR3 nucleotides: TGTGCCAGCAGTGTAAGCGGGGGACGAGAGACCCAGTACTTC.

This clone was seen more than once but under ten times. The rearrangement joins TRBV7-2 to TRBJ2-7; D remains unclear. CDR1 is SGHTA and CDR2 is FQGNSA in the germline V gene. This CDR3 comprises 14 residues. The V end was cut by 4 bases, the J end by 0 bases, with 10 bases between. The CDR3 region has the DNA TGTGCCAGCAGCTCGCAGAGACTCTCCTACGAGCAGTACTTC. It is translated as CASSSQRLSYEQYF.

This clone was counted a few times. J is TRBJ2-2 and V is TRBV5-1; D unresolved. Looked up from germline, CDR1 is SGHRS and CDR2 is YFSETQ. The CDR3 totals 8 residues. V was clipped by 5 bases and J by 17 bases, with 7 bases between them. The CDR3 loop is CASSRRFF. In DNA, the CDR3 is TGCGCCAGCAGTCGTCGCTTTTTT.

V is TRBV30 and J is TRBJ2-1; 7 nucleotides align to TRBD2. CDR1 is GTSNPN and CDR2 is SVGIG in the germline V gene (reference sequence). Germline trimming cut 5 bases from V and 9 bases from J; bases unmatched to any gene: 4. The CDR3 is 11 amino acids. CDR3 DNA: TGTGCCTGGGTGGGAGGGACTGAGCAGTTCTTC. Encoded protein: CAWVGGTEQFF.

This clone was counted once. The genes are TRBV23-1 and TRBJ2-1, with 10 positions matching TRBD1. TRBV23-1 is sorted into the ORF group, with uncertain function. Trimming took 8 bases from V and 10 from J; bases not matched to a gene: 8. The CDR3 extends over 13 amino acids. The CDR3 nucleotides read TGCGCCAGCGCCCACTCGACAGGGGGCGAGCAGTTCTTC. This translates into CASAHSTGGEQFF.

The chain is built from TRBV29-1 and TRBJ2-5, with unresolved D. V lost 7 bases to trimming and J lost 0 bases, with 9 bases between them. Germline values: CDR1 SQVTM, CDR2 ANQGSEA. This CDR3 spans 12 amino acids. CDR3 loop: CSAGPHQETQYF. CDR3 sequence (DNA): TGCAGCGCCGGACCGCACCAAGAGACCCAGTACTTC.

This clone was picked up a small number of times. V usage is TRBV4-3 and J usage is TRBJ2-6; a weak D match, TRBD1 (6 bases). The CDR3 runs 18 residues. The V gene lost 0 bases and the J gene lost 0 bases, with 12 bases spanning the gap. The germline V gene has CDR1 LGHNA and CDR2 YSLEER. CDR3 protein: CASSQEGARGSGANVLTF. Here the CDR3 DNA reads TGCGCCAGCAGCCAAGAGGGCGCCAGGGGCTCTGGGGCCAACGTCCTGACTTTC.

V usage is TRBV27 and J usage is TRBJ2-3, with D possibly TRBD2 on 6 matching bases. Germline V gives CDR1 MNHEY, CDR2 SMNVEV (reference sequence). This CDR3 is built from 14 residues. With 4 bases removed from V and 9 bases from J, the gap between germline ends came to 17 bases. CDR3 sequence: CASSSPIRGLTQYF. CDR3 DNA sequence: TGTGCCAGCAGTTCCCCCATCCGGGGGTTAACGCAGTATTTT.

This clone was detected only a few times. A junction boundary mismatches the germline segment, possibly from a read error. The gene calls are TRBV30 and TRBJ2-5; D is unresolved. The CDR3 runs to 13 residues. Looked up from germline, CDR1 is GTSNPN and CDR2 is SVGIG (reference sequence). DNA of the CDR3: TGTGCCTGGATAAACTGGGGTCAAGGGACCCAGTACTTC. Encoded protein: CAWINWGQGTQYF.